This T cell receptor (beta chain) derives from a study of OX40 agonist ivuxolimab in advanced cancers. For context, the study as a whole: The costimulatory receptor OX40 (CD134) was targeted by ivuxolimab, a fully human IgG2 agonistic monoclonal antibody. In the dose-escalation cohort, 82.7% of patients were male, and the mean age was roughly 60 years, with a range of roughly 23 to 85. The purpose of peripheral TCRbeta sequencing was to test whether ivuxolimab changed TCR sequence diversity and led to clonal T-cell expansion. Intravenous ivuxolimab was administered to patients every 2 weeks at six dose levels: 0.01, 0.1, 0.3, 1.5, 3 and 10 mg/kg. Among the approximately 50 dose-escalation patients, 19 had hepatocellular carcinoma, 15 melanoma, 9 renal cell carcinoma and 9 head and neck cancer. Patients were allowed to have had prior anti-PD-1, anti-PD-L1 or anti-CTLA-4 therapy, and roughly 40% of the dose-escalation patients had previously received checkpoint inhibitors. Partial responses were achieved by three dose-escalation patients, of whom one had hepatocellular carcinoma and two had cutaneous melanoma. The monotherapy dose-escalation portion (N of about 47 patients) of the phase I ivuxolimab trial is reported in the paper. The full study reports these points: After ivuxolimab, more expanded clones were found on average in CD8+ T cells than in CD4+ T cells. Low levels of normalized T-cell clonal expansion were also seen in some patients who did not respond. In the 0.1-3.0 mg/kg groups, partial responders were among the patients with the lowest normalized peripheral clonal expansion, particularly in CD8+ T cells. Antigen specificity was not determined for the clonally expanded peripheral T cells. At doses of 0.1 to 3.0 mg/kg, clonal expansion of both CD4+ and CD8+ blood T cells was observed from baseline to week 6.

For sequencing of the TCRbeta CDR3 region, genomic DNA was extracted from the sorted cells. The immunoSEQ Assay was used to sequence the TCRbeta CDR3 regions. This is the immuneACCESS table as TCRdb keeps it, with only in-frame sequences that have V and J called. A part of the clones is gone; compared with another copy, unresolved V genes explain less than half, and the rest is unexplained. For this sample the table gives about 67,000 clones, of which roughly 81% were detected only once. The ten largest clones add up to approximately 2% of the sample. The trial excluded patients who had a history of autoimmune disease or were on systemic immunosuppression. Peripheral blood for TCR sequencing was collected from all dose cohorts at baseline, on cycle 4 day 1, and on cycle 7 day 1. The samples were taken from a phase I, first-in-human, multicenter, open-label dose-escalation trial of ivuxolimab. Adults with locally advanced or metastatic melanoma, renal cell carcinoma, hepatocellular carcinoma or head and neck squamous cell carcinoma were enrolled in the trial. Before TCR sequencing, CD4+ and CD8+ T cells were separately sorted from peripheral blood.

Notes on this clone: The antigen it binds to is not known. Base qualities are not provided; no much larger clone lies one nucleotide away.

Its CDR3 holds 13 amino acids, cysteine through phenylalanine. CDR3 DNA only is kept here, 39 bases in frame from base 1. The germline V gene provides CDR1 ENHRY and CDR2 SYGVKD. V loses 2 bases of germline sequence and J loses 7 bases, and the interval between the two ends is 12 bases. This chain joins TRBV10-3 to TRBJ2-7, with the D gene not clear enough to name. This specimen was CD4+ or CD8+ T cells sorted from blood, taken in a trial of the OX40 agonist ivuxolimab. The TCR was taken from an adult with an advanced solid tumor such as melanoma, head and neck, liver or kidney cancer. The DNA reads TGTGCCATCAGTGAGGAGCAGGCCGTGGAGCAGTACTTC. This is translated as CAISEEQAVEQYF.